Listed here are 4 T cell receptor beta chains from one sample, sequenced in a study of blood T cell repertoires in COVID-19. Libraries were prepared by immunoSEQ multiplex PCR; TCRdb keeps only in-frame clonotypes and omits some of them. This sample has 250,000 to 300,000 clones; over 75% occur once, and the top ten carry approximately 1%. Sequencing was done on a sample of PBMCs or T cells enriched from blood (not recorded which). The receptor source for this set is a woman in her thirties who had recovered from COVID-19.

This clone was found a few times. The V and J genes are TRBV6-5 and TRBJ2-6, with a tentative D call TRBD1 (5 bases). This CDR3 is 16 amino acids long. V lost 4 bases and J 4 bases, leaving 14 bases between the germline ends. CDR1 is MNHEY, CDR2 SVGAGI, per germline. The CDR3 here is CASSSPGFSGANVLTF. For the CDR3, the DNA is TGTGCCAGCAGTTCACCAGGGTTTTCCGGGGCCAACGTCCTGACTTTC.

The chain uses TRBV9 and TRBJ1-3, with D possibly being TRBD1 (6 bases). The CDR3 is 16 residues long. Trimming removed 3 bases at V and 0 bases at J, with 13 bases between. CDR1 and CDR2 (germline): SGDLS, YYNGEE. CDR3: CASSATQDSSGNTIYF. The CDR3 region has the DNA TGTGCCAGCAGCGCCACCCAGGACAGCTCTGGAAACACCATATATTTT.

The chain is built from TRBV2 and TRBJ1-3; D is possibly TRBD1 (6 bases). Trimming removed 8 bases from V and 1 base from J, with 12 bases in between. Looked up from germline, CDR1 is SNHLY and CDR2 is FYNNEI. The CDR3 contains 14 residues. CDR3 sequence reads: CASLGTRSGNTIYF. CDR3 sequence (DNA): TGTGCCAGCCTGGGGACAAGGTCTGGAAACACCATATATTTT.

This chain joins TRBV6-2 or TRBV6-3 and TRBJ2-5; perhaps TRBD2 as D (6 bases). Trimming pared 4 bases from V and 7 bases from J, leaving 19 bases between. Per the germline V gene, CDR1 is MNHEY and CDR2 is SVGEGT. CDR3 size: 15 residues. The chain's CDR3 is CASSFFSREVTTQYF. In DNA, the CDR3 is TGTGCCAGCAGTTTTTTCAGCAGGGAGGTAACGACCCAGTACTTC.